The rows below give T cell receptor beta chains drawn from one sample of a study of blood T cell repertoires in COVID-19. The repertoire was sequenced with immunoSEQ multiplex PCR; TCRdb's copy has only in-frame clones and lacks some. The table has some 220,000 clones, roughly nine tenths seen once; the top ten hold roughly 3.3%. Sample: PBMCs or T cells enriched from blood (not recorded which). All receptors derive from a woman between 50 and 59 years old in a cohort exposed to, infected with or recovered from COVID-19 (not recorded which). CDR3s leave out the opening cysteine and the closing phenylalanine or tryptophan.

TRBJ1-3 TRBV29-1 SGIRTDANTIY
TRBJ2-7 TRBV4-3 ASSQISRGEQY
TRBJ2-2 TRBV2 ASRFQFTGELF
TRBJ1-1 TRBV12-3/TRBV12-4 ASSLTGLTEAF
TRBJ2-7 TRBV28 ASRSGQAIYEQY
TRBJ1-2 TRBV2 ASRSPDRRGNYGYT
TRBJ1-1 TRBV30 AWSPRVNTEAF
TRBJ1-6 TRBV6-4 ASSSYGTSGWNSPLH
TRBJ1-2 TRBV30 AWNRQGGYGYT
TRBJ1-2 TRBV6-5 ASSAPGSNGYT
TRBJ2-3 TRBV19 ASSGDQDTQY
TRBJ2-6 TRBV18 ASSPLEGANVLT
TRBJ1-2 TRBV7-2 ASSLATNSYGYT
TRBJ2-3 TRBV24-1 ATSDLTSGGHVDTQY
TRBJ1-6 TRBV5-1 ASSLGQNNSPLH
TRBJ1-5 TRBV10-3 AISESGGRNQPQH
TRBJ2-7 TRBV7-3 ASSLDSTNEQY
TRBJ2-7 TRBV5-5 ASSSTIQGYSYEQY
TRBJ1-2 TRBV19 ASRIPGQGVGYT
TRBJ2-3 TRBV4-3 ASSQEIPSFADTQY